This record covers a single T cell receptor (beta chain). Here immunoSEQ multiplex PCR was the method, and the copy in TCRdb shows in-frame clones only, minus some. The repertoire holds tens of thousands of clones, with about 70% as singletons. The data originate from a study of PD-1 blockade in classical Hodgkin lymphoma. Time point here: cycle 4 day 1 (C4D1), after more than 5 weeks of nivolumab. All patients relapsed after autologous stem cell transplantation, and brentuximab vedotin exposure varied. Magnetic negative selection served to purify CD4+ T cells out of PBMCs that had been thawed. The CDR3 totals 15 residues. Germline CDR1 and CDR2: MNHNY and SVGAGI (reference sequence). Deletions cut 0 bases from V and 3 bases from J, with 8 bases between.

The receptor was isolated from a human donor with classical Hodgkin lymphoma. Source: CD4+ T cells from blood, taken before the fourth cycle of nivolumab. The chain couples TRBV6-6 to TRBJ2-2; D uncertain. In nucleotides, the CDR3 is TGTGCCAGCAGTTACTCGGCAGGAGACACCGGGGAGCTGTTTTTT. Translated, it gives CASSYSAGDTGELFF.